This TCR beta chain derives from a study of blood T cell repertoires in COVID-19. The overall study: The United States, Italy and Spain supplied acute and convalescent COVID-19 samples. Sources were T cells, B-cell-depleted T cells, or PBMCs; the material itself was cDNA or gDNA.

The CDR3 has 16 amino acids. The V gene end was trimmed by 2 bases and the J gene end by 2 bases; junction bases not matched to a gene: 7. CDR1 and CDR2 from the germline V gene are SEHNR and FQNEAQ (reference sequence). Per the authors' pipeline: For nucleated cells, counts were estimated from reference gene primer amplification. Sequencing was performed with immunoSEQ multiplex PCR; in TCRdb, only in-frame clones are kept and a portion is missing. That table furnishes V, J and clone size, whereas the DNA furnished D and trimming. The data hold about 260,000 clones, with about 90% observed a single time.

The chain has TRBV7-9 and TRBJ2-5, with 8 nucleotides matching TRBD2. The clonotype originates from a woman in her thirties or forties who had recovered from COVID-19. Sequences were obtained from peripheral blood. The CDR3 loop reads CASSLRSGGTQETQYF. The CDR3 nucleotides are TGTGCCAGCAGCTTACGGAGCGGGGGAACGCAAGAGACCCAGTACTTC. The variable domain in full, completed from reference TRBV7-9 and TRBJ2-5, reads DTGVSQNPRHKITKRGQNVTFRCDPISEHNRLYWYRQTLGQGPEFLTYFQNEAQLEKSRLLSDRFSAERPKGSFSTLEIQRTEQGDSAMYLCASSLRSGGTQETQYFGPGTRLLVL.